This TCR beta chain was documented in a study of T-cell reconstitution after alpha-beta-depleted transplantation in children. Ten or more counts support this clonotype. The TCRbeta library incorporated unique molecular identifiers. Using its own MiXCR run on the PCR reads, TCRdb lists one record per CDR3 protein. Of roughly 400,000 distinct CDR3 sequences listed, around 21% are singletons. The V end was cut by 4 bases, the J end by 9 bases, with 16 bases between. The CDR3 consists of 13 residues. CDR1 SQVTM and CDR2 ANQGSEA come from the germline V gene. The clonotype originates from a human donor who donated a stem cell graft to a child with acute myeloid leukemia. The material was PBMCs from the stem cell graft donor, obtained from the stem cell graft. V gene TRBV29-1 combines with J gene TRBJ2-1; D possibly uses TRBD1 or TRBD2 (5 bases each). This CDR3 reads CSVGLPLRGEQFF. Written as DNA, the CDR3 is TGCAGCGTTGGACTACCACTAAGGGGTGAGCAGTTCTTC.